The entry that follows covers one T cell receptor (beta chain) sequence. Its antigen remains unidentified. The sample comes from a study of T-cell memory formation after mild COVID-19. Study summary: TCR clusters were mostly confined to one donor each.

The CDR3 extends over 15 amino acids. Germline loops: CDR1 DFQATT, CDR2 SNEGSKA (reference sequence). J gave up 3 bases and V 0 bases, and 3 bases lay outside the gene matches. 5'RACE, which relied on constant-segment primers, yielded TCR alpha and TCR beta cDNA libraries carrying sample barcodes and UMIs. TCRdb itself ran the 5' RACE reads through MiXCR, one entry per CDR3 protein. The sample lists about 400,000 distinct CDR3 sequences; 23% were seen once. Findings of the study overall: Contracting clones from day 15 to 85 showed balanced CD4/CD8; later expanders favored CD4+. Contracting clones localized mainly to CM and EM when CD4+ and mainly to EMRA when CD8+.

Specimen: PBMCs or a T cell subset sorted from them (not recorded which). This receptor was obtained from an adult woman who had mild COVID-19 (a few samples of this study predate the infection). Cell type and time point are not known. This chain connects TRBV20-1 to TRBJ2-1, with 9 positions matching TRBD2. CDR3 sequence: CSARERLADYNEQFF. The CDR3 DNA reads as TGCAGTGCTAGAGAAAGACTAGCGGACTACAATGAGCAGTTCTTC.